This section outlines one T cell receptor (beta chain) sequence together with its context. The antigen it recognizes is unknown. Per-base qualities were not stored, and no clone one base away is much larger. Participants in the prospective study were aged roughly 18 to 89 years, lived in more than 20 United States geographic areas, and enrolled through a virtual design. To assign participants to cohorts, the prospective study relied on clinical history that participants themselves reported in a screening survey and a study questionnaire. For ImmuneRACE Cohort 3, a participant was defined as recovered based on two consecutive negative NP/OP PCR tests, clearance by a healthcare professional, or resolution of symptoms. Each participant in the prospective study had whole blood, serum and a nasopharyngeal or oropharyngeal swab collected by mobile phlebotomists. Prospective study participants could optionally give additional blood draws and questionnaires over a 2-month period. Prospective study blood samples were shipped either frozen or at room temperature before DNA extraction.

Reading the germline V gene gives CDR1 SQVTM and CDR2 ANQGSEA. V and J lose 7 bases and 1 base, and a span of 16 bases separates them. Inclusive of the bounding cysteine and phenylalanine, the CDR3 is 14 residues long. Just the 42-base CDR3 DNA is kept, in frame starting at base 1. The immunoSEQ Assay, a bias-controlled multiplex PCR, was used to amplify TCRbeta CDR3 regions from genomic DNA. The paper's processing steps were these. The number of nucleated cells in each sample was estimated by amplification of reference gene primers within the assay. Sequence reads were collapsed and filtered to measure the absolute abundance of every unique TCRbeta CDR3 rearrangement. For each sample, productive Simpson clonality was calculated as the square root of Simpson's diversity index over productive rearrangements. The table comes from immuneACCESS by way of TCRdb, which keeps in-frame sequences with V and J called. Part of the clones is missing from these tables; in studies checked, under half for an unresolved V gene and the rest for unknown reasons. V, J and clone size derive from that table, while D and trimming were established from the DNA sequence. The sample table lists roughly 360,000 clones, 75% to 90% of them with a count of one. The ten largest clonotypes hold less than 6% of the sample.

The data were taken from a study of blood T cell repertoires in COVID-19 (dated by TCRdb to about 2020). For context, the study as a whole: Samples from collaborators originated in the United States, Italy and Spain and spanned both the acute and convalescent phases of COVID-19. The dataset comprised deeply sampled blood TCRbeta repertoires from subjects exposed to, actively infected with, or recovered from COVID-19. Samples were obtained from the ongoing ImmuneRACE study (first 160 participants) and from 950 to 1,500 subjects provided by 6 global collaborators. The material from the prospective study consisted of cDNA or gDNA derived from T cells, B-cell-depleted T cells, or PBMCs. Nearly every sample came with metadata listing a de-identified subject ID, COVID-19 status, age in years and sex. Where HLA class I and class II types were available, the types were taken from metadata supplied by the sample provider, not from assay-based typing. A freely available public database, intended as a resource for researchers studying the immune response to SARS-CoV-2, is where the repertoires were released.

Overall study results and their limits: The amount of clinical and demographic metadata varied by source and participant and was provided uncurated.

The sample was PBMCs or T cells enriched from blood (not recorded which). This TCR was recovered from a woman between 50 and 59 years old who had recovered from COVID-19. In this chain, TRBV29-1 is recombined with TRBJ1-1; TRBD1 is possibly the D segment (6 matching bases). The bases read TGCAGCGCCCCAAAGGTGGGGGCGAACACTGAAGCTTTCTTT. Its protein is CSAPKVGANTEAFF. Supplemented by the reference TRBV29-1 and TRBJ1-1 proteins around the CDR3, the complete variable domain is SAVISQKPSRDICQRGTSLTIQCQVDSQVTMMFWYRQQPGQSLTLIATANQGSEATYESGFVIDKFPISRPNLTFSTLTVSNMSPEDSSIYLCSAPKVGANTEAFFGQGTRLTVV.